This entry concerns a single TCR beta chain. This entry comes from a study of blood T cell repertoires in COVID-19. As for the study in general: Acute and convalescent COVID-19 specimens originated in the United States, Italy and Spain.

Generated by immunoSEQ multiplex PCR, the TCRdb table keeps only in-frame clones and is missing some. Among approximately 230,000 clones listed, more than 70% were seen once. Germline loops: CDR1 SGHTA, CDR2 FQGTGA. Trimming stripped 4 bases from V and 7 bases from J, with 14 bases between. CDR3 size: 14 residues. V is TRBV7-3 and J is TRBJ2-1; tentatively, D is TRBD1 (6 bases). The sample taken for sequencing was peripheral blood. The clonotype comes from a man aged 80 or over with acute or convalescent COVID-19. This chain's CDR3 is CASSSNRVGNEQFF. The CDR3, as DNA: TGTGCCAGCAGCTCCAACAGGGTTGGGAATGAGCAGTTCTTC.